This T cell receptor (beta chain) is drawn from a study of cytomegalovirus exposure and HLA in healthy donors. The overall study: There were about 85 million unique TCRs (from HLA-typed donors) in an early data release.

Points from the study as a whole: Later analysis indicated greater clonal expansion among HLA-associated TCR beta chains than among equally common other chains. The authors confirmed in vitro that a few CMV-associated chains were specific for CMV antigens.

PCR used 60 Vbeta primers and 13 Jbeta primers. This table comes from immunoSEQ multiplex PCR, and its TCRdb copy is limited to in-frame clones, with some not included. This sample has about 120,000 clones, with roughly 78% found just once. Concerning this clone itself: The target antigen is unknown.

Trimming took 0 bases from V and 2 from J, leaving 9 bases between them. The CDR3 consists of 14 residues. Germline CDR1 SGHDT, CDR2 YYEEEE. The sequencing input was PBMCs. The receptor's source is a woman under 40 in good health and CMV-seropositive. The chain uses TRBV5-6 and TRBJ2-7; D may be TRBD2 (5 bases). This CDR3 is CASSLARRPYEQYF. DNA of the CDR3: TGTGCCAGCAGCTTGGCCCGGAGGCCCTACGAGCAGTACTTC.